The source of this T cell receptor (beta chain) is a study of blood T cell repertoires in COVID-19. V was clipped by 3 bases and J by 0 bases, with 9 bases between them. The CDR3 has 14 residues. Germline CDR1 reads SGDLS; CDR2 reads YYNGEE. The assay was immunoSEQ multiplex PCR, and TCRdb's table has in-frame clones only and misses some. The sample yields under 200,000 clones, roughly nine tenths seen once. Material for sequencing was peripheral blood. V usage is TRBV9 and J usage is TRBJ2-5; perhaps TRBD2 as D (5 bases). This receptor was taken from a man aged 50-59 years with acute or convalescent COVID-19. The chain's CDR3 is CASSGGMYQETQYF. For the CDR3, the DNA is TGTGCCAGCAGCGGAGGGATGTACCAAGAGACCCAGTACTTC.